Each of the 29 T cell receptor beta chains below was sequenced from the same sample in a study of blood T cell repertoires in COVID-19 (TCRdb year 2020). Receptor amplification or capture employed the immunoSEQ multiplex PCR assay. TCRdb took over this immuneACCESS table, retaining in-frame rearrangements with V and J assigned. Such tables are incomplete; in checked studies, under half of the missing clones stem from an unresolved V gene, and the remainder is unexplained. For this sample there are more than 85,000 clones; about 85% appear just once. The ten largest clones capture 2% to 2.5% of the sample. Sequenced input: peripheral blood. Receptors were obtained from a man aged 50-60 years with active COVID-19.

The CDR3 DNA is TGTGCCATCAGTGACGGTCGGGGGGGCCAAGGCATTCAGTACTTC. It yields the protein CAISDGRGGQGIQYF. V gene TRBV10-3 combines with J gene TRBJ2-4; 8 bases are a match to TRBD2. V trimming: 3 bases; J trimming: 9 bases; junction bases outside the gene matches: 10. Germline V lookup: CDR1 ENHRY, CDR2 SYGVKD. This CDR3 contains 15 residues.

V is TRBV19 and J is TRBJ2-5, with D perhaps matching TRBD2 (6 bases). V lost 4 bases, J lost 4 bases, and 16 bases lay in between. Germline V lookup: CDR1 LNHDA, CDR2 SQIVND (reference sequence). The length of the CDR3 is 15 residues. This chain's CDR3 is CASSSGTGYGETQYF. The CDR3 region has the DNA TGTGCCAGTAGTAGCGGGACTGGGTATGGAGAGACCCAGTACTTC. Variable domain in full (rest from reference TRBV19 and TRBJ2-5): DGGITQSPKYLFRKEGQNVTLSCEQNLNHDAMYWYRQDPGQGLRLIYYSQIVNDFQKGDIAEGYSVSREKKESFPLTVTSAQKNPTAFYLCASSSGTGYGETQYFGPGTRLLVL.

The rearrangement links TRBV30 to TRBJ1-1; D is ambiguous. The CDR3 is made up of 13 amino acids. The germline V and J ends were trimmed by 1 base and 0 bases, with 6 bases remaining between them. Germline V lookup: CDR1 GTSNPN, CDR2 SVGIG (reference sequence). The CDR3, as DNA: TGTGCCTGGAGTGCCAACTTGAACACTGAAGCTTTCTTT. Translation gives CAWSANLNTEAFF.

The V and J genes are TRBV7-8 and TRBJ2-3; 8 bases map to TRBD2. This CDR3 comprises 15 residues. With 2 bases clipped from V and 0 bases from J, the junction kept 1 base outside the gene matches. The germline CDR1 and CDR2 sequences are SGHVS and FQNEAQ. CDR3 coding DNA: TGTGCCAGCAGCTTAAGCGGGGGAAGCACAGATACGCAGTATTTT. Its translation is CASSLSGGSTDTQYF.

The chain couples TRBV7-2 to TRBJ1-1, with TRBD1 matching over 7 bases. The CDR3 is made up of 14 amino acids. With 4 bases clipped from V and 5 bases from J, the junction kept 7 bases outside the gene matches. Germline loops: CDR1 SGHTA, CDR2 FQGNSA. CDR3 coding DNA: TGTGCCAGCAGCTCGCTACAGGGGAGGACTGAAGCTTTCTTT. Its translation is CASSSLQGRTEAFF.

This sequence joins TRBV5-4 and TRBJ2-5; D remains ambiguous. Looked up from germline, CDR1 is SGHNT and CDR2 is YYREEE (reference sequence). With 3 bases removed from V and 1 base from J, the gap between germline ends came to 10 bases. The CDR3 is 14 residues long. CDR3: CASSSQNIQETQYF. The CDR3 DNA reads as TGTGCCAGCAGCTCTCAGAACATCCAAGAGACCCAGTACTTC.

This chain joins TRBV5-1 and TRBJ2-7; D call uncertain. Germline V lookup: CDR1 SGHRS, CDR2 YFSETQ. The CDR3 spans 13 residues. Deletions cut 0 bases from V and 6 bases from J, with 10 bases between. The CDR3 here is CASSLDPQAEQYF. The CDR3 nucleotides are TGCGCCAGCAGCTTGGACCCCCAGGCCGAGCAGTACTTC.

The rearrangement joins TRBV19 to TRBJ2-3; 11 nucleotides match TRBD2. Germline trimming cut 8 bases from V and 4 bases from J; bases unmatched to any gene: 8. CDR3 length equals 15 residues. Germline-derived CDR1 and CDR2 are LNHDA and SQIVND (reference sequence). Here the CDR3 reads CASQNSGGAPDTQYF. CDR3 nucleotide sequence: TGTGCCAGTCAAAATAGCGGGGGGGCTCCAGATACGCAGTATTTT.

The chain carries TRBV11-2 and TRBJ2-1; 7 bases align to TRBD1. The CDR3 length is 13 residues. CDR1 is SGHAT, CDR2 FQNNGV, per germline. V shed 5 bases, J shed 7 bases, and the junction held 5 bases outside the gene matches. The CDR3 here is CASSTGQRNEQFF. The CDR3 DNA is TGTGCCAGCAGCACGGGACAGCGGAATGAGCAGTTCTTC.

The chain joins TRBV6-2 or TRBV6-3 to TRBJ1-2; 10 nucleotides align to TRBD1. Trimming removed 2 bases from V and 0 bases from J; junction bases left unmatched: 0. The germline V gene encodes CDR1 MNHEY and CDR2 SVGEGT. There are 15 residues in the CDR3. Here the CDR3 DNA reads TGTGCCAGCAGTTACGGGACAGGGGCTAACTATGGCTACACCTTC. It is translated as CASSYGTGANYGYTF.

This chain uses TRBV7-6 with TRBJ2-5, with 12 bases fitting TRBD2. Losses at the gene ends were 2 bases for V and 3 bases for J; bases not matched to a gene: 10. The V gene's germline CDR1 is SGHVS and CDR2 FNYEAQ. CDR3 length: 18 amino acids. The CDR3 DNA reads as TGTGCCAGCAGCTTACTAGCGGGGGGGACGCAACATAAAGAGACCCAGTACTTC. This sequence encodes CASSLLAGGTQHKETQYF.

This chain uses TRBV19 with TRBJ1-1, with 8 bases identical to TRBD1. Trimming at V came to 5 bases and at J to 2 bases, leaving 4 bases not matched to a gene. Germline V gene data show CDR1 as LNHDA and CDR2 as SQIVND (reference sequence). The CDR3 has 14 residues. CDR3 sequence reads: CASSPGQVNTEAFF. The CDR3, as DNA: TGTGCCAGTAGTCCGGGACAGGTTAACACTGAAGCTTTCTTT.

The chain links TRBV6-5 to TRBJ2-3, with D perhaps matching TRBD2 (5 bases). Deletions cut 4 bases from V and 9 bases from J, with 14 bases between. Germline loops: CDR1 MNHEY, CDR2 SVGAGI. The CDR3 totals 13 residues. The CDR3 loop is CASSFSGPGTQYF. CDR3 nucleotide sequence: TGTGCCAGCAGTTTCTCTGGCCCGGGGACGCAGTATTTT.

The chain is built from TRBV19 and TRBJ1-1, with 7 bases lining up with TRBD1. The V gene end was trimmed by 6 bases and the J gene end by 4 bases; junction bases not matched to a gene: 5. The CDR3 covers 13 residues. Per germline, CDR1 LNHDA and CDR2 SQIVND (reference sequence). The CDR3 coding sequence is TGTGCCAGTAGACGGCAGGGGGGCACTGAAGCTTTCTTT. This sequence encodes CASRRQGGTEAFF.

The J gene is TRBJ1-1, the V gene TRBV5-1, with D hard to call. The CDR3 extends over 12 amino acids. Trimming pared 7 bases from V and 3 bases from J, leaving 10 bases between. CDR1 and CDR2 from the germline V gene are SGHRS and YFSETQ. CDR3 in DNA: TGCGCCAGCTCCCATCAGGACACTGAAGCTTTCTTT. This encodes CASSHQDTEAFF.

This chain links TRBV7-3 with TRBJ2-6, with a possible D match to TRBD1 (6 bases). V was cut by 5 bases and J by 4 bases, with 12 bases left in between. Germline V gives CDR1 SGHTA, CDR2 FQGTGA. CDR3 length: 15 amino acids. CDR3 protein: CASSMSTGGANVLTF. Written as DNA, the CDR3 is TGTGCCAGCAGCATGTCAACAGGGGGGGCCAACGTCCTGACTTTC.

The gene calls are TRBV19 and TRBJ1-4, with D perhaps matching TRBD1 (6 bases). V lost 3 bases and J 7 bases, leaving 15 bases between the germline ends. The CDR3 is made up of 15 amino acids. The V gene's germline CDR1 is LNHDA and CDR2 SQIVND (reference sequence). CDR3 protein: CASSISTGRAEKLFF. DNA of the CDR3: TGTGCCAGTAGTATTAGTACAGGGAGGGCTGAAAAACTGTTTTTT. Combining the CDR3 with reference TRBV19 and TRBJ1-4 gives the whole variable domain DGGITQSPKYLFRKEGQNVTLSCEQNLNHDAMYWYRQDPGQGLRLIYYSQIVNDFQKGDIAEGYSVSREKKESFPLTVTSAQKNPTAFYLCASSISTGRAEKLFFGSGTQLSVL.

This clone has only one observation. This chain uses TRBV19 with TRBJ1-6; the match to TRBD1 covers 9 bases. J was trimmed by 8 bases and V by 3 bases; bases with no gene match: 8. This CDR3 has 16 amino acids. Germline V gives CDR1 LNHDA, CDR2 SQIVND (reference sequence). CDR3 sequence: CASSIFGTGFDSPLHF. The CDR3 coding sequence is TGTGCCAGTAGTATCTTCGGGACAGGGTTTGATTCACCCCTCCACTTT.

The J gene is TRBJ1-2, the V gene TRBV3-1 (or the pseudogene TRBV3-2); D remains unclear. Trimming stripped 1 base from V and 3 bases from J, with 12 bases between. Per germline, CDR1 LGHDT and CDR2 YNNKEL (reference sequence). CDR3 length: 15 amino acids. For the CDR3, the DNA is TGTGCCAGCAGCCAAGCTCTCCGATCGGACTATGGCTACACCTTC. It codes for CASSQALRSDYGYTF.

The chain is built from TRBV2 and TRBJ2-7, with TRBD2 matching 7 bases. From germline, CDR1 is SNHLY and CDR2 FYNNEI. V gave up 0 bases and J gave up 8 bases; unmatched junction bases: 16. The CDR3 loop spans 17 amino acids. CDR3 nucleotides: TGTGCCAGCAGTGAAGCTTACTTCGGGGGGTCCCTTTACCAGCAGTACTTC. This gives the protein CASSEAYFGGSLYQQYF. Drawing the rest from reference TRBV2 and TRBJ2-7, the complete variable domain is EPEVTQTPSHQVTQMGQEVILRCVPISNHLYFYWYRQILGQKVEFLVSFYNNEISEKSEIFDDQFSVERPDGSNFTLKIRSTKLEDSAMYFCASSEAYFGGSLYQQYFGPGTRLTVT.

V usage is TRBV12-3 or TRBV12-4 and J usage is TRBJ1-6; D not certain. The CDR3 spans 13 residues. The V end lost 7 bases, the J end lost 1 base, and 5 bases lay between the germline ends. The CDR3 here is CASTPSYNSPLHF. Here the CDR3 DNA reads TGTGCCAGCACCCCATCCTATAATTCACCCCTCCACTTT.

This chain links TRBV18 with TRBJ1-6, with 7 bases aligning to TRBD1. V lost 0 bases to trimming and J lost 9 bases; unmatched junction nucleotides: 8. CDR1 is KGHSH, CDR2 LQKENI, per germline. This CDR3 is 16 amino acids long. The CDR3 DNA is TGTGCCAGCTCACCACCGGGACAGTATTCAGGTTCACCCCTCCACTTT. This codes for CASSPPGQYSGSPLHF. The full variable domain, its missing parts supplied by reference TRBV18 and TRBJ1-6, is NAGVMQNPRHLVRRRGQEARLRCSPMKGHSHVYWYRQLPEEGLKFMVYLQKENIIDESGMPKERFSAEFPKEGPSILRIQQVVRGDSAAYFCASSPPGQYSGSPLHFGNGTRLTVT.

The V gene is TRBV7-2, the J gene TRBJ2-1, with D maybe TRBD2 (6 bases). The CDR3 has 14 residues. Germline CDR1 and CDR2: SGHTA and FQGNSA. Trimming removed 7 bases from V and 6 bases from J, with 16 bases in between. This CDR3 is CASTARDFFNEQFF. In DNA form, the CDR3 reads TGTGCCAGCACCGCCCGGGACTTCTTCAATGAGCAGTTCTTC.

The V and J genes are TRBV11-3 and TRBJ2-7, with 7 bases identical to TRBD1. The length of the CDR3 is 12 residues. With V trimmed by 4 bases and J by 4 bases, 1 base remained unmatched. Germline V gene sequence: CDR1 SGHNT, CDR2 YENEEA. The CDR3 protein is CASSSTGYEQYF. The CDR3 DNA follows: TGTGCCAGCAGCTCGACAGGGTACGAGCAGTACTTC.

The gene calls are TRBV6-4 and TRBJ1-3, with a tentative D call TRBD1 (5 bases). The CDR3 contains 19 residues. Trimming stripped 3 bases from V and 2 bases from J, with 23 bases between. Per germline, CDR1 MRHNA and CDR2 SNTAGT. CDR3 coding DNA: TGTGCCAGCAGTGAACGTATGTCTAAGCAGGGTAAGACTGGAAACACCATATATTTT. This gives the protein CASSERMSKQGKTGNTIYF.

The rearrangement joins TRBV7-9 to TRBJ2-3; D might be TRBD1 (5 bases). Trimming took 0 bases from V and 0 from J, leaving 10 bases between them. Germline V CDR1 and CDR2: SEHNR, FQNEAQ (reference sequence). This CDR3 is built from 16 residues. CDR3 amino acids: CASSLARRASTDTQYF. DNA for the CDR3: TGTGCCAGCAGCTTAGCGCGCAGGGCTAGCACAGATACGCAGTATTTT. Variable domain in full (rest from reference TRBV7-9 and TRBJ2-3): DTGVSQNPRHKITKRGQNVTFRCDPISEHNRLYWYRQTLGQGPEFLTYFQNEAQLEKSRLLSDRFSAERPKGSFSTLEIQRTEQGDSAMYLCASSLARRASTDTQYFGPGTRLTVL.

The chain couples TRBV19 to TRBJ2-1; 9 bases are shared with TRBD2. V shed 2 bases and J 12 bases; nucleotides not matched to a gene: 8. This CDR3 has 14 amino acids. Germline-derived CDR1 and CDR2 are LNHDA and SQIVND (reference sequence). CDR3 in amino acids: CASSIPISGGTQFF. The CDR3 DNA follows: TGTGCCAGTAGTATACCCATTAGCGGGGGAACGCAGTTCTTC.

The chain links TRBV24-1 to TRBJ1-5; D gene unclear. CDR3 length: 18 amino acids. Germline V CDR1 and CDR2: KGHDR, SFDVKD. V lost 6 bases to trimming and J lost 0 bases, with 20 bases between them. This chain's CDR3 is CATSRCPNKEASNQPQHF. CDR3 nucleotide sequence: TGTGCCACCAGTCGCTGCCCAAACAAGGAGGCTAGCAATCAGCCCCAGCATTTT.

V usage is TRBV10-2 and J usage is TRBJ2-3; TRBD2 matches at 12 bases. After removal of 6 bases from V and 1 base from J, the junction contained 2 bases not matched to a gene. The CDR3 covers 15 residues. Per germline, CDR1 WSHSY and CDR2 SAAADI. CDR3 nucleotide sequence: TGCGCCAGCAGCCGGACTAGCGGGGGCACAGATACGCAGTATTTT. Its protein product is CASSRTSGGTDTQYF.